This is a list of T cell receptor beta chains from one sample in a study of T cells in Graves' hyperthyroidism and ophthalmopathy. TCRdb reprocessed the multiplex PCR reads with MiXCR, giving one entry per CDR3 protein. The data hold roughly 750,000 distinct CDR3 sequences, with 16% observed a single time. The sequenced sample consisted of blood. These receptors originate from a man aged 18 to 29 with Graves' hyperthyroidism. The CDR3 runs from the conserved cysteine through the conserved F or W. Fields, in order: CDR3 length, V gene, J gene, clone size, D gene, CDR3 DNA, CDR3 protein. D genes are given only for firm matches. Size tells how often a clone was seen (once, few, many) or the class of an expanded clone, and some rows leave it out.

cdr3_length: 13
v_call: TRBV12-3/TRBV12-4
j_call: TRBJ2-7
clone_size: NA
d_call: NA
cdr3_nt: TGTGCCAGCAAAGAGGTGGGGAGCTACGAGCAGTACTTC
cdr3_aa: CASKEVGSYEQYF

cdr3_length: 15
v_call: TRBV20-1
j_call: TRBJ2-1
clone_size: many
d_call: NA
cdr3_nt: TGCAGTGCCCAGGGGGAGCGGGACTGGTACAATGAGCAGTTCTTC
cdr3_aa: CSAQGERDWYNEQFF

cdr3_length: 14
v_call: TRBV5-1
j_call: TRBJ2-7
clone_size: many
d_call: TRBD1
cdr3_nt: TGTGCCAGCAGCGCCGGGACAGGATCCTACGAGCAGTACTTC
cdr3_aa: CASSAGTGSYEQYF

cdr3_length: 16
v_call: TRBV24-1
j_call: TRBJ2-1
clone_size: NA
d_call: TRBD1
cdr3_nt: TGTGCCACCAGTGCATTGGGGACAGGGGGTAACAATGAGCAGTTCTTC
cdr3_aa: CATSALGTGGNNEQFF

cdr3_length: 14
v_call: TRBV19
j_call: TRBJ1-1
clone_size: few
d_call: NA
cdr3_nt: TGTGCCAGTAGTATATGGGGGGGTGCCACTGAAGCTTTCTTT
cdr3_aa: CASSIWGGATEAFF

cdr3_length: 14
v_call: TRBV19
j_call: TRBJ2-7
clone_size: few
d_call: TRBD2
cdr3_nt: TGTGCCAGTAGCGAGGGACTAGCGGAGTACGAGCAGTACTTC
cdr3_aa: CASSEGLAEYEQYF

cdr3_length: 15
v_call: TRBV20-1
j_call: TRBJ2-7
clone_size: NA
d_call: TRBD2
cdr3_nt: TGCAGTGCTAGACTAGCGGGAGCCACCTCCTACGAGCAGTACTTC
cdr3_aa: CSARLAGATSYEQYF

cdr3_length: 14
v_call: TRBV6-1
j_call: TRBJ1-1
clone_size: many
d_call: NA
cdr3_nt: TGTGCCAGCAGTGACCCGGGACAGAACACTGAAGCTTTCTTT
cdr3_aa: CASSDPGQNTEAFF

cdr3_length: 13
v_call: TRBV12-3/TRBV12-4
j_call: TRBJ2-3
clone_size: many
d_call: NA
cdr3_nt: TGTGCCAGCAGCGAGATAGGGGTGGATACGCAGTATTTT
cdr3_aa: CASSEIGVDTQYF

cdr3_length: 14
v_call: TRBV9
j_call: TRBJ1-5
clone_size: NA
d_call: TRBD1
cdr3_nt: TGTGCCAGCAGCGAGACAGGGGTCAATCAGCCCCAGCATTTT
cdr3_aa: CASSETGVNQPQHF

cdr3_length: 14
v_call: TRBV12-3/TRBV12-4
j_call: TRBJ1-5
clone_size: many
d_call: NA
cdr3_nt: TGTGCCAGCAGTGGGGGGAGAGGGAATCAGCCCCAGCATTTT
cdr3_aa: CASSGGRGNQPQHF

cdr3_length: 15
v_call: TRBV29-1
j_call: TRBJ2-7
clone_size: NA
d_call: NA
cdr3_nt: TGCAGCGCCGAGGTGGGACACCCACGGAGCTACGAGCAGTACTTC
cdr3_aa: CSAEVGHPRSYEQYF

cdr3_length: 17
v_call: TRBV12-3/TRBV12-4
j_call: TRBJ2-1
clone_size: NA
d_call: TRBD2
cdr3_nt: TGTGCCAGCAGTTTAGGGACTAGCGGTGGGTACTACAATGAGCAGTTCTTC
cdr3_aa: CASSLGTSGGYYNEQFF